These 7 T cell receptor beta chains were all obtained from the same sample, sequenced in a study of beta chain features in type 1 diabetes. These receptors lack a known antigen. cDNA synthesis used the whole RNA isolate, giving expressed TCRB sequences. Libraries were prepared by immunoSEQ multiplex PCR; TCRdb keeps only in-frame clonotypes and omits some of them. Among 300,000 to 350,000 clones listed, approximately 12% were seen once. The study, taken as a whole, reports: Significant though moderate, a shortening of TCRB CDR3s appeared in all four CD4+ subsets of Type 1 diabetes patients.

Sequenced input: naive CD4+ T cells from blood. The receptors derive from a woman under 30 with type 1 diabetes.

There are a few counts of this clone. Here the CDR3 DNA reads TGTGCCATCAGACGATCGACAGGGGGACATGGCTACACCTTC. It translates to CAIRRSTGGHGYTF. The chain combines TRBV10-3 with TRBJ1-2, with TRBD1 matching 9 bases. The CDR3 spans 14 residues. V gave up 6 bases and J gave up 6 bases; unmatched junction bases: 8. Germline CDR1 and CDR2: ENHRY and SYGVKD.

V and J are TRBV28 and TRBJ2-7; D might be TRBD2 (5 bases). V lost 11 bases, J lost 4 bases, and 15 bases lay in between. The CDR3 covers 12 residues. Germline-derived CDR1 and CDR2 are MDHEN and SYDVKM. Here the CDR3 reads CASKRAMYEQYF. The CDR3 bases are TGTGCCTCTAAGAGGGCCATGTACGAGCAGTACTTC.

V usage is TRBV19 and J usage is TRBJ1-4; no clear D. The V gene lost 5 bases and the J gene lost 13 bases, with 14 bases spanning the gap. In germline, CDR1 is LNHDA, CDR2 SQIVND (reference sequence). There are 12 residues in the CDR3. CDR3 DNA sequence: TGTGCCAGTAGTGCCCCCGGGATGAGACTGTTTTTT. Protein sequence: CASSAPGMRLFF.

CDR3 DNA: TGTGCCAGTAGTATGGACAGGGGTTTAGGACTGTTTTTT. It specifies CASSMDRGLGLFF. This rearrangement joins TRBV19 to TRBJ1-4, with TRBD1 matching 9 bases. CDR1 is LNHDA, CDR2 SQIVND, per germline (reference sequence). J gave up 13 bases and V 3 bases, and 6 bases lay outside the gene matches. The CDR3 loop spans 13 amino acids.

This clone has only a few counts. This chain joins TRBV9 and TRBJ2-1, with D possibly being TRBD2 (5 bases). This CDR3 has 16 amino acids. Germline values: CDR1 SGDLS, CDR2 YYNGEE. V was cut by 8 bases and J by 8 bases, with 26 bases left in between. As DNA, the CDR3 is TGTGCCAGTACCCTAGCACCTACAACCCCGGCGGATGAGCAGTTCTTC. Its protein is CASTLAPTTPADEQFF.

Only a few counts were recorded for this clone. The chain carries TRBV18 and TRBJ2-3; D is perhaps TRBD2 (6 bases). V lost 3 bases and J lost 7, with 8 bases in between. The CDR3 is made up of 12 amino acids. CDR1 KGHSH and CDR2 LQKENI come from the germline V gene. The CDR3 nucleotides read TGTGCCAGCTCACCTGGAGGGTATACGCAGTATTTT. Translated, it gives CASSPGGYTQYF.

V is TRBV29-1 and J is TRBJ2-3, with 8 bases matching TRBD1. Germline V gives CDR1 SQVTM, CDR2 ANQGSEA. The CDR3 has 14 amino acids. J lost 3 bases, V lost 4 bases, and 6 bases had no gene match. CDR3 bases: TGCAGCGTTGCTCCGAGACAGGGGACAGATACGCAGTATTTT. Its protein is CSVAPRQGTDTQYF.